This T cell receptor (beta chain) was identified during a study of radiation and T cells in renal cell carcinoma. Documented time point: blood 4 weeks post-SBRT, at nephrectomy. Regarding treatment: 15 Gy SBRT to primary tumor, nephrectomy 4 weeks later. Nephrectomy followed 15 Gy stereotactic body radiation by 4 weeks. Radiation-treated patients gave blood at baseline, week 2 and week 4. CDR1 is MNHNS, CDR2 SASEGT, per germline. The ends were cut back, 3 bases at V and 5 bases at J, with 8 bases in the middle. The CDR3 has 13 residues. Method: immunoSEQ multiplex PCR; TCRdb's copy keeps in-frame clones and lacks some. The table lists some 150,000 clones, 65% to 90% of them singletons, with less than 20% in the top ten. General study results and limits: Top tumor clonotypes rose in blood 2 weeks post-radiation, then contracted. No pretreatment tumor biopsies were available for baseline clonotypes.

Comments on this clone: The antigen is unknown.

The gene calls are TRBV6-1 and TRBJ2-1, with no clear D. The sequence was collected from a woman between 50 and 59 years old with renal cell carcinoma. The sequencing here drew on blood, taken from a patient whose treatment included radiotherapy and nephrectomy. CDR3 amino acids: CASSDTGHNEQFF. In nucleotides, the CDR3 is TGTGCCAGCAGTGACACCGGGCACAATGAGCAGTTCTTC.